This T cell receptor (beta chain) was profiled in a study of T cells in Graves' hyperthyroidism and ophthalmopathy. This clonotype was counted between two and nine times. Authors of the study amplified TCR beta CDR3 regions from RNA transcripts. The HTBI primer set drove a first-round RT-PCR of the TCR CDR3. TCRdb processed the multiplex PCR reads anew with MiXCR; each CDR3 protein has one entry. Among about 200,000 distinct CDR3 sequences listed, around 17% were seen once. This CDR3 is built from 16 residues. Germline V lookup: CDR1 SGHDN, CDR2 FVKESK. The V segment lost 1 base and the J segment 4 bases; nucleotides outside the gene matches: 5. Those patients with uncontrolled infection, other autoimmune disease, pregnancy or lactation were excluded. A 10 ml volume of fresh peripheral blood provided the PBMCs.

The J gene is TRBJ2-2, the V gene TRBV14; 8 bases map to TRBD2. This clonotype originated in a woman aged 45-60 years with Graves' hyperthyroidism. The sample was blood. The CDR3 region has the DNA TGTGCCAGCAGCCAAGGGGGACTAGTTGGCACCGGGGAGCTGTTTTTT. Translated, it gives CASSQGGLVGTGELFF.